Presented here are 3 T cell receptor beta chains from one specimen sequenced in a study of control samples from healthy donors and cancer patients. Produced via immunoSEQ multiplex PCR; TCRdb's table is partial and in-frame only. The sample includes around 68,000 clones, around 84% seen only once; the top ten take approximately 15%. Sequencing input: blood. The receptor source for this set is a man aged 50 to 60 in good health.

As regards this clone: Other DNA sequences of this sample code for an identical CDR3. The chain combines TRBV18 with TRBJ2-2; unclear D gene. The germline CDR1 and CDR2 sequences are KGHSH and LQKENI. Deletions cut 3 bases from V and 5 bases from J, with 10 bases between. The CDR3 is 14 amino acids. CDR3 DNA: TGTGCCAGCTCACCCGGGCAGAGAACCGGGGAGCTGTTTTTT. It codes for CASSPGQRTGELFF.

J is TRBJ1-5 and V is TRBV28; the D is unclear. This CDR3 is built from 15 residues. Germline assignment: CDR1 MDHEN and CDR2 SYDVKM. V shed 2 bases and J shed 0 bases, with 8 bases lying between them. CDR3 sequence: CASSLTAGSNQPQHF. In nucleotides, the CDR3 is TGTGCCAGCAGTTTAACTGCTGGTAGCAATCAGCCCCAGCATTTT.

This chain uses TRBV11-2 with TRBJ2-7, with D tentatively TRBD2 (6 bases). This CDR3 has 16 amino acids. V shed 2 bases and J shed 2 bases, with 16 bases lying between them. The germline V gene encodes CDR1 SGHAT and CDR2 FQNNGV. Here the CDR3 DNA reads TGTGCCAGCAGCTTACTCTCGTCGCGGGGCCCCTACGAGCAGTACTTC. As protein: CASSLLSSRGPYEQYF.